These 20 T cell receptor beta chains came from one sample sequenced in a study of shared clonotypes between healthy human individuals. TCRdb's table, derived via immunoSEQ multiplex PCR, lists solely in-frame clones and lacks some. Of more than 850,000 clones in the sample, approximately 78% were seen once. The sample comprised memory CD4+ T cells from PBMCs. As to subset: CD45RA-negative fraction. All receptors come from a man younger than 30 in good health. Some clones in this sample may be carry-over from other donors' samples.

This clone came up a few times. The chain links TRBV7-2 to TRBJ1-5; TRBD1 matches 9 bases. This CDR3 is 14 amino acids long. The ends lost 5 bases at V and 7 bases at J; junction bases unmatched: 6. Germline loops: CDR1 SGHTA, CDR2 FQGNSA. CDR3 residues: CASSEGQGLQPQHF. Written as DNA, the CDR3 is TGTGCCAGCAGCGAGGGACAGGGCTTGCAGCCCCAGCATTTT.

This CDR3 reads CASSSLWLNTEAFF. CDR3 coding DNA: TGCGCCAGCAGCTCCCTATGGCTTAACACTGAAGCTTTCTTT. The chain employs TRBV5-1 and TRBJ1-1; D call uncertain. V dropped 3 bases and J dropped 2 bases, with 11 bases sitting between them. CDR3 size: 14 residues. Germline V gives CDR1 SGHRS, CDR2 YFSETQ. Supplemented by reference TRBV5-1 and TRBJ1-1, the full variable domain reads KAGVTQTPRYLIKTRGQQVTLSCSPISGHRSVSWYQQTPGQGLQFLFEYFSETQRNKGNFPGRFSGRQFSNSRSEMNVSTLELGDSALYLCASSSLWLNTEAFFGQGTRLTVV.

The J gene is TRBJ2-7, the V gene TRBV10-1; no clear D gene. V was clipped by 3 bases and J by 2 bases, with 11 bases between them. Germline V gene lookup returns CDR1 WNHNN and CDR2 SYGVQD (reference sequence). CDR3 size: 14 residues. CDR3 coding DNA: TGCGCCAGCAGTGACGCTACGGTTCCCTACGAGCAGTACTTC. Its protein is CASSDATVPYEQYF.

This clone was counted only a few times. The rearrangement links TRBV20-1 to TRBJ1-5; TRBD1 matches 8 bases. Germline V lookup: CDR1 DFQATT, CDR2 SNEGSKA (reference sequence). Trimming took 6 bases from V and 13 from J; bases not matched to a gene: 8. This CDR3 is built from 11 residues. The CDR3 DNA is TGCAGTGCGGGAGGACAGGGAGCGCAGCATTTT. Residues: CSAGGQGAQHF.

This clone showed up just once. The CDR3 spells CASSLGPGYADTQYF. CDR3 coding DNA: TGTGCCAGCAGCTTGGGACCCGGGTATGCAGATACGCAGTATTTT. This chain links TRBV5-5 with TRBJ2-3; D is unresolved. CDR1 is SGHKS, CDR2 YYEKEE, per germline (reference sequence). Trimming stripped 0 bases from V and 4 bases from J, with 12 bases between. The CDR3 is 15 amino acids. The full variable domain, in which reference TRBV5-5 and TRBJ2-3 provide the parts outside the CDR3, is DAGVTQSPTHLIKTRGQQVTLRCSPISGHKSVSWYQQVLGQGPQFIFQYYEKEERGRGNFPDRFSARQFPNYSSELNVNALLLGDSALYLCASSLGPGYADTQYFGPGTRLTVL.

The V and J genes are TRBV7-3 and TRBJ2-3; 9 nucleotides line up with TRBD2. CDR3 size: 16 residues. Germline V CDR1 and CDR2: SGHTA, FQGTGA. The trim removed 1 base at V and 3 bases at J, leaving 5 bases unmatched. CDR3 coding DNA: TGTGCCAGCAGCTTAAGGGGCGGGAGGGGGACAGATACGCAGTATTTT. Its protein is CASSLRGGRGTDTQYF.

The chain combines TRBV25-1 with TRBJ2-1; 10 positions match TRBD1. With 1 base clipped from V and 7 bases from J, the junction kept 7 bases outside the gene matches. The CDR3 spans 16 residues. The germline CDR1 and CDR2 sequences are MGHDK and SYGVNS. CDR3 DNA: TGTGCCAGCAGTGAATTGGGGACAGGGGACTTAAATGAGCAGTTCTTC. This translates into CASSELGTGDLNEQFF.

The rearrangement uses TRBV7-9 and TRBJ1-4; tentative D call: TRBD1 (5 bases). CDR1 is SEHNR and CDR2 is FQNEAQ in the germline V gene (reference sequence). This CDR3 has 14 residues. The V gene lost 4 bases and the J gene lost 5 bases, with 11 bases spanning the gap. The CDR3 spells CASSYGGLNEKLFF. The CDR3 DNA reads as TGTGCCAGCAGCTACGGGGGTCTGAATGAAAAACTGTTTTTT.

The chain links TRBV2 to TRBJ1-2; TRBD1 matches at 9 bases. The CDR3 has 14 amino acids. Germline CDR1 and CDR2: SNHLY and FYNNEI. Losses at the gene ends were 5 bases for V and 3 bases for J; bases not matched to a gene: 4. CDR3 region: CASSTGQGDYGYTF. The CDR3 bases are TGTGCCAGCAGTACGGGACAGGGAGACTATGGCTACACCTTC.

This clone has just a few counts. Distinct nucleotide sequences in the sample also encode this CDR3. The chain is built from TRBV2 and TRBJ1-3; D is unresolved. Deletions cut 8 bases from V and 0 bases from J, with 8 bases between. CDR3 size: 13 residues. The germline V gene encodes CDR1 SNHLY and CDR2 FYNNEI. Here the CDR3 DNA reads TGTGCCAGCCGTCAAAACTCTGGAAACACCATATATTTT. Its protein is CASRQNSGNTIYF.

Note on this clone: Germline and junction disagree at one end, which may indicate a read error. The genes are TRBV11-3 and TRBJ2-5; a weak D match, TRBD2 (7 bases). CDR1 and CDR2 (germline): SGHNT, YENEEA. This CDR3 contains 14 residues. The CDR3 sequence: CASSPVLASGQPHF. CDR3 DNA sequence: TGTGCCAGCAGCCCCGTACTAGCGAGCGGACAGCCCCACTTC.

The V gene is TRBV7-2, the J gene TRBJ1-4; no firm D call. V was clipped by 2 bases and J by 5 bases, with 9 bases between them. Germline lookup yields CDR1 SGHTA and CDR2 FQGNSA. The CDR3 is 14 amino acids. In DNA, the CDR3 is TGTGCCAGCAGCTTACAACGGAACAATGAAAAACTGTTTTTT. This codes for CASSLQRNNEKLFF. The entire variable domain, with the rest obtained from reference TRBV7-2 and TRBJ1-4, is as follows: GAGVSQSPSNKVTEKGKDVELRCDPISGHTALYWYRQSLGQGLEFLIYFQGNSAPDKSGLPSDRFSAERTGGSVSTLTIQRTQQEDSAVYLCASSLQRNNEKLFFGSGTQLSVL.

This clone showed up just once. DNA for the CDR3: TGTGCCAGCAGTTCGCCATCTTCTTATACGCAGTATTTT. It specifies CASSSPSSYTQYF. The rearrangement uses TRBV6-5 and TRBJ2-3; D is ambiguous. This CDR3 comprises 13 residues. CDR1 is MNHEY, CDR2 SVGAGI, per germline. Trimming stripped 4 bases from V and 7 bases from J, with 12 bases between.

This clone came up a few times. A far larger clone lies a single base away; this is likely a read error. The chain uses TRBV7-9 and TRBJ1-3, with D unresolved. From germline, CDR1 is SEHNR and CDR2 FQNEAQ (reference sequence). The ends were cut back, 0 bases at V and 4 bases at J, with 4 bases in the middle. The CDR3 extends over 13 amino acids. The CDR3 bases are TGTGCCAGCAGCTTAGCACAGGGAAACACCATATATTTT. Translated: CASSLAQGNTIYF.

The chain is built from TRBV2 and TRBJ1-1, with 8 bases fitting TRBD1. V shed 6 bases, J shed 6 bases, and the junction held 6 bases outside the gene matches. CDR1 is SNHLY, CDR2 FYNNEI, per germline. This CDR3 spans 13 amino acids. The CDR3 is CASRDRGKAEAFF. The DNA of the CDR3 is TGTGCCAGCAGAGACAGGGGAAAGGCTGAAGCTTTCTTT.

This clone showed up just a few times. The rearrangement links TRBV4-1 to TRBJ2-1, with 9 nucleotides matching TRBD1. This CDR3 has 16 residues. The junction had 11 bases not matched to a gene; V was cut back by 2 bases and J by 9 bases. Germline V CDR1 and CDR2: MGHRA, YSYEKL. The CDR3 DNA sequence: TGCGCCAGCAGCCAAACACCGGGACAGGGTTCTCTTGAGCAGTTCTTC. Amino acids: CASSQTPGQGSLEQFF.

The chain is built from TRBV7-6 and TRBJ2-7; 7 bases are a match to TRBD2. Germline V gene sequence: CDR1 SGHVS, CDR2 FNYEAQ. The ends lost 5 bases at V and 3 bases at J; junction bases unmatched: 4. The CDR3 runs to 13 residues. The CDR3 is CASSPGLNYEQYF. CDR3 coding DNA: TGTGCCAGCAGCCCGGGACTAAACTACGAGCAGTACTTC.

The chain is built from TRBV7-2 and TRBJ2-5; 7 bases align to TRBD1. The tail of the sequence fits TRBJ2-7 better, so the J call may be wrong. This CDR3 comprises 14 residues. Germline V gene sequence: CDR1 SGHTA, CDR2 FQGNSA. CDR3 region: CASSQQGFLNEQYF. Here the CDR3 DNA reads TGTGCCAGCAGTCAACAGGGGTTCCTCAACGAGCAGTACTTC.

This clone came up a few times. The chain is built from TRBV7-7 and TRBJ2-5; 7 bases line up with TRBD2. V was clipped by 1 base and J by 4 bases; unmatched bases: 6. Per the germline V gene, CDR1 is SSHAT and CDR2 is FNYEAQ (reference sequence). CDR3 length: 15 amino acids. Here the CDR3 DNA reads TGTGCCAGCAGCTTAGTGGCGGGAGTGGGAGAGACCCAGTACTTC. Translating it yields CASSLVAGVGETQYF.

This clone was counted a single time. V is TRBV2 and J is TRBJ2-1; 11 positions agree with TRBD2. Losses at the gene ends were 8 bases for V and 10 bases for J; bases not matched to a gene: 13. Germline loops: CDR1 SNHLY, CDR2 FYNNEI. The CDR3 covers 15 residues. The CDR3 protein is CASVEELAGVREQFF. The CDR3, as DNA: TGTGCCAGCGTTGAAGAACTAGCGGGAGTACGAGAGCAGTTCTTC.